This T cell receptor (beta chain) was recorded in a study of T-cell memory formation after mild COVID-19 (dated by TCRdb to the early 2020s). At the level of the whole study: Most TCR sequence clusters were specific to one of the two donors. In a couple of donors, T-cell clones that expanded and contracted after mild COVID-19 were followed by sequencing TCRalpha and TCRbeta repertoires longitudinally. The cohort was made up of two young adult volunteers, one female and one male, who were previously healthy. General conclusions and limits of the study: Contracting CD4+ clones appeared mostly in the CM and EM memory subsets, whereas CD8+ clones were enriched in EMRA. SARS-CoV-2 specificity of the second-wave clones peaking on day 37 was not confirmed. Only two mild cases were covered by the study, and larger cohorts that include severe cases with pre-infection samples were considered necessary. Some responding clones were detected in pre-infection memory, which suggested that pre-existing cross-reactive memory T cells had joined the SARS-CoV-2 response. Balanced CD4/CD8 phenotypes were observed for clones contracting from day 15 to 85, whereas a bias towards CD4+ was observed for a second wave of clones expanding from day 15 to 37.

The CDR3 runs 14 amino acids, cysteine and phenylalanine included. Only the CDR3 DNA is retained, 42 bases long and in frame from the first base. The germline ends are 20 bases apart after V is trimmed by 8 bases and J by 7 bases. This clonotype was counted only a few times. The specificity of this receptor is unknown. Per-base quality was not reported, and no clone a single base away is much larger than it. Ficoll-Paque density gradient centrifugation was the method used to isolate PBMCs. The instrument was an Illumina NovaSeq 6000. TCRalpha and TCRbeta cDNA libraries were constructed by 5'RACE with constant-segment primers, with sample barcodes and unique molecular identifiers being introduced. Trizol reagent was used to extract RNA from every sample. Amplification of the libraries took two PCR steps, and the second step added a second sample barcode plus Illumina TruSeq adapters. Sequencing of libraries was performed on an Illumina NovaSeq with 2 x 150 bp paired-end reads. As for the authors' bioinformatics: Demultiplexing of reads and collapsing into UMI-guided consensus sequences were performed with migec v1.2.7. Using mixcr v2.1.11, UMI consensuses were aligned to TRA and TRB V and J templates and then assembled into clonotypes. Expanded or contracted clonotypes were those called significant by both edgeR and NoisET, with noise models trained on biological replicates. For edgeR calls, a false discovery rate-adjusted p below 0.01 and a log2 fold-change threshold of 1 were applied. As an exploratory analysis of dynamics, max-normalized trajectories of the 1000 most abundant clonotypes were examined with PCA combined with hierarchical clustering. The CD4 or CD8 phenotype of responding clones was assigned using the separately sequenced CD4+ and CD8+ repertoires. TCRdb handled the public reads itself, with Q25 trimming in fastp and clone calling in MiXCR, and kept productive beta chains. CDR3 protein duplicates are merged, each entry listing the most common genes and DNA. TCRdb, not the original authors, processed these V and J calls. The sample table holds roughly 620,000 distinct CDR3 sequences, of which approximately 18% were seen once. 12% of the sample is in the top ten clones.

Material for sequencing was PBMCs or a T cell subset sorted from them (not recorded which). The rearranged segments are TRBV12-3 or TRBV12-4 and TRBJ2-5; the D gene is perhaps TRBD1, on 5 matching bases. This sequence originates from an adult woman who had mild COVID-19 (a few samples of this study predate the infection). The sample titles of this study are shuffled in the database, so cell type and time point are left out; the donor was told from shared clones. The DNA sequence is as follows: TGTGCCAGCGCTAATACAGGCGTCGGAAGGACCCAGTACTTC. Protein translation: CASANTGVGRTQYF.